The clone carrying this T cell receptor beta chain came up a few times. Its antigen remains unidentified. The entry originates in a study of early T cells in non-severe SARS-CoV-2 infection. Overall study: The authors sequenced bulk RNA from unsorted whole blood, leaving chains unpaired. Study-level findings and limits: The matching step, a VDJdb search, favored anti-spike CD8 responses and missed private and CD4 specificities.

Unique molecular identifiers tagged individual cDNA molecules. One entry per CDR3 protein results from TCRdb running MiXCR on the 5' RACE reads. The repertoire holds about 88,000 distinct CDR3 sequences, with under 15% as singletons. V was clipped by 2 bases and J by 6 bases; unmatched bases: 5. CDR3 length equals 15 residues. In germline, CDR1 is MNHNY, CDR2 SVGAGI (reference sequence). The sequencing sample was made of whole blood. The chain uses TRBV6-6 and TRBJ2-2, with 8 bases that match TRBD2. The source of this sequence is an adult who was a healthcare worker with PCR-confirmed SARS-CoV-2 infection or an uninfected control (not recorded which). Here the CDR3 reads CASSYLPGGAGELFF. CDR3 DNA: TGTGCCAGCAGTTACCTCCCCGGGGGGGCCGGGGAGCTGTTTTTT.